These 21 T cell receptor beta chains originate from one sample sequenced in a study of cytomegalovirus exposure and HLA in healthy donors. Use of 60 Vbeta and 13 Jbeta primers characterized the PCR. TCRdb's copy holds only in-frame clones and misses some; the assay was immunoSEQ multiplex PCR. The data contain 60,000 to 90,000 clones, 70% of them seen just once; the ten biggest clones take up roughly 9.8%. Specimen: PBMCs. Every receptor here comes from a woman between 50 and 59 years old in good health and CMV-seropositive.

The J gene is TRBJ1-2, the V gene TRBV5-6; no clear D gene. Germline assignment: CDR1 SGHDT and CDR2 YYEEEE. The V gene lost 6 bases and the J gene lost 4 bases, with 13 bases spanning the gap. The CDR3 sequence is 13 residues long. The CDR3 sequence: CASTREGLYGYTF. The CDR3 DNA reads TGTGCCAGCACTCGGGAAGGGCTCTATGGCTACACCTTC. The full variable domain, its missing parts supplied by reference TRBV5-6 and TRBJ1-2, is DAGVTQSPTHLIKTRGQQVTLRCSPKSGHDTVSWYQQALGQGPQFIFQYYEEEERQRGNFPDRFSGHQFPNYSSELNVNALLLGDSALYLCASTREGLYGYTFGSGTRLTVV.

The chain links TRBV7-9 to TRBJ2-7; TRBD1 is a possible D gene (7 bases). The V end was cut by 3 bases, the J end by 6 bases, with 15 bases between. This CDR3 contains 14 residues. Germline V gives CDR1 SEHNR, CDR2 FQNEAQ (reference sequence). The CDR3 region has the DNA TGTGCCAGCAGCTTGAGACAGGGAGGCTCCGAGCAGTACTTC. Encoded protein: CASSLRQGGSEQYF. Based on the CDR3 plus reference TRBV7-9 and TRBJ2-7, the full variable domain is DTGVSQNPRHKITKRGQNVTFRCDPISEHNRLYWYRQTLGQGPEFLTYFQNEAQLEKSRLLSDRFSAERPKGSFSTLEIQRTEQGDSAMYLCASSLRQGGSEQYFGPGTRLTVT.

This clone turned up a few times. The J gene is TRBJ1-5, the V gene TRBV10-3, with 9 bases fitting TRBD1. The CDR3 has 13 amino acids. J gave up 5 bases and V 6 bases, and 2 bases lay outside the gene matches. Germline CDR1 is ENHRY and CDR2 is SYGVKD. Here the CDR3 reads CAISTGGDQPQHF. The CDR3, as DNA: TGTGCCATCAGCACAGGGGGCGATCAGCCCCAGCATTTT.

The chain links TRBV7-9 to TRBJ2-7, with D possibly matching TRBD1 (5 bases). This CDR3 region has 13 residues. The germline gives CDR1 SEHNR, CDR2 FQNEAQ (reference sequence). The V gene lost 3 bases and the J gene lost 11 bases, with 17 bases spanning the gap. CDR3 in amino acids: CASSFYKVQAKYF. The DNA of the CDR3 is TGTGCCAGCAGCTTTTATAAAGTACAGGCCAAGTACTTC.

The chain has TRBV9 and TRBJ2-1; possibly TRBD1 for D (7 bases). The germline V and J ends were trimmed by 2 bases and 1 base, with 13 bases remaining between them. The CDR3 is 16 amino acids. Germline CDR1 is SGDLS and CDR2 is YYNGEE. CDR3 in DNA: TGTGCCAGCAGCGTCAGGGGGACTGGGTCCTACAATGAGCAGTTCTTC. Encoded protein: CASSVRGTGSYNEQFF. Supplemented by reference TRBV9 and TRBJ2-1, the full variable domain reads DSGVTQTPKHLITATGQRVTLRCSPRSGDLSVYWYQQSLDQGLQFLIQYYNGEERAKGNILERFSAQQFPDLHSELNLSSLELGDSALYFCASSVRGTGSYNEQFFGPGTRLTVL.

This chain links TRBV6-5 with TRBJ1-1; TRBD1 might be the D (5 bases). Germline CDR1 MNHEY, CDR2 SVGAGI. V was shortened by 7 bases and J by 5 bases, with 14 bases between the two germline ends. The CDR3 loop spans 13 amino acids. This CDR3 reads CASTPQGGTEAFF. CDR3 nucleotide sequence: TGTGCCAGCACGCCGCAGGGAGGAACTGAAGCTTTCTTT.

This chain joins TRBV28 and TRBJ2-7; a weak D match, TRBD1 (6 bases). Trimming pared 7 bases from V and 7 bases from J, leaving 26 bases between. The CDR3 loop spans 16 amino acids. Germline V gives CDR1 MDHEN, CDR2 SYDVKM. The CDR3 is CASIPVTADRFREQYF. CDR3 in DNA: TGTGCCAGCATCCCCGTTACAGCCGACAGGTTCCGGGAGCAGTACTTC.

The CDR3 DNA reads TGTGCCAGCAGCTTACCCACAGGGGTCTCACGATATGGCTACACCTTC. It is translated as CASSLPTGVSRYGYTF. The rearrangement uses TRBV5-4 and TRBJ1-2; 7 bases agree with TRBD1. The CDR3 contains 16 residues. Per germline, CDR1 SGHNT and CDR2 YYREEE (reference sequence). V lost 2 bases to trimming and J lost 5 bases; unmatched junction nucleotides: 12.

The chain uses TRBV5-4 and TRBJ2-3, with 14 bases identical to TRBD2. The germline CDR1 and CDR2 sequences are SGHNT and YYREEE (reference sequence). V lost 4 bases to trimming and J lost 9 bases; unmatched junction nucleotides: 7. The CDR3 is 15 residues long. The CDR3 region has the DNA TGTGCCAGCAGCCTGGGACTAGCGGGGGCGGGGACGCAGTATTTT. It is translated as CASSLGLAGAGTQYF.

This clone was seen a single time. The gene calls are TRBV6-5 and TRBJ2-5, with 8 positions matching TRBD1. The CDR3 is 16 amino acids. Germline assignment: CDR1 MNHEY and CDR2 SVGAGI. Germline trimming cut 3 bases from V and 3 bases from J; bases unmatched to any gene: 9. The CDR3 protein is CASSYLKDREKETQYF. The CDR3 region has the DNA TGTGCCAGCAGTTATCTGAAGGACAGGGAGAAAGAGACCCAGTACTTC.

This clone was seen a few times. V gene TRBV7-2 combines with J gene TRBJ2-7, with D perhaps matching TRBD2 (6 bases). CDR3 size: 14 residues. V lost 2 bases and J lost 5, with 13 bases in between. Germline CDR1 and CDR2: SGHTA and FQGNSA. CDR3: CASSLLTGENEQYF. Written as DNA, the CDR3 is TGTGCCAGCAGCTTACTTACGGGAGAAAACGAGCAGTACTTC.

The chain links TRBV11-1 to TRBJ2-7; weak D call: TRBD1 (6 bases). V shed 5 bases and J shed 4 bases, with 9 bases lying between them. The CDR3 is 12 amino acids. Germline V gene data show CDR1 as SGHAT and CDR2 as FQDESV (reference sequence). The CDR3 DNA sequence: TGTGCCAGCAGCGCACAGGGTTACGAGCAGTACTTC. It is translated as CASSAQGYEQYF.

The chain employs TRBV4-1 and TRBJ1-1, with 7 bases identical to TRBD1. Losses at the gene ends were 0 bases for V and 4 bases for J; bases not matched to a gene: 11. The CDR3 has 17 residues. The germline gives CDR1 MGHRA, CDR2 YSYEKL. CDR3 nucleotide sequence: TGCGCCAGCAGCCAAGATAAGTGGCAGGGGGTGCCCACTGAAGCTTTCTTT. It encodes CASSQDKWQGVPTEAFF.

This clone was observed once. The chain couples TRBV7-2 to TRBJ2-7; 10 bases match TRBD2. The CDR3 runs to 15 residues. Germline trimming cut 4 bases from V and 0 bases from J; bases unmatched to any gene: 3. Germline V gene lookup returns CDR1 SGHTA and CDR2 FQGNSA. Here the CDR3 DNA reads TGTGCCAGCAGCTCGAGCGGGGGGGCCTCCTACGAGCAGTACTTC. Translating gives CASSSSGGASYEQYF.

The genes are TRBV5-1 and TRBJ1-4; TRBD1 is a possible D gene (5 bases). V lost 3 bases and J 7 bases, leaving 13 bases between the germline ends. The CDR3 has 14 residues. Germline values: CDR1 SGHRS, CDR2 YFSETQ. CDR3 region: CASSSREGSEKLFF. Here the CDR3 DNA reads TGCGCCAGCAGCTCCAGGGAAGGAAGTGAAAAACTGTTTTTT.

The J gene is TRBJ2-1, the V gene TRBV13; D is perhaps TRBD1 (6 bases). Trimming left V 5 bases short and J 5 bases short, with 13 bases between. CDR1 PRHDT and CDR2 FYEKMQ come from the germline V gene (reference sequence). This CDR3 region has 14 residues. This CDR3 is CASSVRDTNNEQFF. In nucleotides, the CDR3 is TGTGCCAGCAGCGTCCGGGACACTAACAATGAGCAGTTCTTC.

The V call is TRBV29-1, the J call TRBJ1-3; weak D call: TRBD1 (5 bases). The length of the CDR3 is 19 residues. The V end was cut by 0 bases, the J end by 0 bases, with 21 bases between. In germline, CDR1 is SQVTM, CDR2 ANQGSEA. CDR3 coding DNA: TGCAGCGTTGAAGAAGCGGGGGAGATAGGCCTGAGCTCTGGAAACACCATATATTTT. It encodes CSVEEAGEIGLSSGNTIYF. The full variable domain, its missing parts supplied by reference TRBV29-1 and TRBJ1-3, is SAVISQKPSRDICQRGTSLTIQCQVDSQVTMMFWYRQQPGQSLTLIATANQGSEATYESGFVIDKFPISRPNLTFSTLTVSNMSPEDSSIYLCSVEEAGEIGLSSGNTIYFGEGSWLTVV.

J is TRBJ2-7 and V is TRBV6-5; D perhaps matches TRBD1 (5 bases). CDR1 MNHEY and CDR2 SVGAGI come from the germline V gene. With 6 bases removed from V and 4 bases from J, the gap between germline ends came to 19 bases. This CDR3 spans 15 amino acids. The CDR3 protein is CASRMETEAAYEQYF. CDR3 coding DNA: TGTGCCAGCAGGATGGAGACAGAGGCGGCATACGAGCAGTACTTC.

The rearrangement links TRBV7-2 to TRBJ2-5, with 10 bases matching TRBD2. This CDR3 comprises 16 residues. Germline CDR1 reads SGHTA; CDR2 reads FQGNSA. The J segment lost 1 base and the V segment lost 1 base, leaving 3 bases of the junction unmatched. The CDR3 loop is CASSLVLAGAQETQYF. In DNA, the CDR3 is TGTGCCAGCAGCTTAGTTCTAGCGGGGGCCCAAGAGACCCAGTACTTC.

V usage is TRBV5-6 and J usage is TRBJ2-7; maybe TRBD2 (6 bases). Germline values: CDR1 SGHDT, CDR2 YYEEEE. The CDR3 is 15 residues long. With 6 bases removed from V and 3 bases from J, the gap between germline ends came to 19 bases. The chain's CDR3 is CASTIYVGTGYEQYF. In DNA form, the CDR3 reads TGTGCCAGCACCATTTATGTCGGGACTGGCTACGAGCAGTACTTC.

The CDR3 region is CASSLEGGAFDEQYF. The CDR3 DNA reads as TGCGCCAGCAGCTTGGAAGGCGGTGCGTTCGACGAGCAGTACTTC. The rearrangement uses TRBV5-1 and TRBJ2-7; D uncertain. Germline values: CDR1 SGHRS, CDR2 YFSETQ. The ends were cut back, 0 bases at V and 5 bases at J, with 15 bases in the middle. The CDR3 contains 15 residues.